The present TCR beta chain was sequenced within a study of identical twins. TCRdb passed the 5' RACE reads through MiXCR, listing each CDR3 protein once. The sample gives hundreds of thousands of distinct CDR3 sequences, 20% to 25% of which show up once; roughly 2.8% is in the top ten. This CDR3 is 13 amino acids long. The ends were cut back, 3 bases at V and 5 bases at J, with 10 bases in the middle. Separately, the same data were catalogued under a study of T cells expressing NK-cell markers. Per that study: Sorted CD3+CD56+NKG2C+, CD3+CD56+NKG2C- and CD3+CD56-NKG2C+ T cells provided the TCR beta repertoires. An anti-gamma-delta TCR antibody restricted sorting to alpha-beta TCR T cells in several experiments.

Sequenced: CD4+ T cells sorted from blood. This TCR was sampled from a woman younger than 35 in good health. The chain joins TRBV12-3 or TRBV12-4 to TRBJ1-1, with D unclear. CDR3 in DNA: TGTGCCAGCAGTTTTCTGAGGGAAACTGAAGCTTTCTTT. This translates into CASSFLRETEAFF.